This TCR beta chain was found in a study of monozygotic twins with inflammatory bowel disease. Worth noting for this clonotype: What it binds is not known.

Notes on the study in general: A reduction in TCRbeta diversity (inverse Simpson) was seen in IBD patients relative to healthy co-twins. Results did not support any single strong IBD-associated signal or clonotype.

The CDR3 spans 14 residues. A 6-nucleotide sample barcode was carried by the UMIs, which template switching added. TCRdb reprocessed the 5' RACE reads and stores each CDR3 protein as one record, lacking DNA. The ten most abundant clones cover just over 2.5% of a sample with about 380,000 distinct CDR3 sequences. Every donor provided one blood sample measuring approximately 2.5 ml. The chain has TRBV12-3 or TRBV12-4 and TRBJ1-5. The receptor's source is a human donor with ulcerative colitis or Crohn's disease, or a healthy co-twin of an affected twin (not recorded which). Sequencing was carried out using blood. The CDR3 region is CASSLNSFNQPQHF.